The entry that follows covers one T cell receptor (beta chain) sequence. The target antigen is unknown. CDR1 MNHEY and CDR2 SMNVEV come from the germline V gene (reference sequence). CDR3 length: 15 residues. V dropped 6 bases and J dropped 4; count of bases not matched to a gene: 10. The sample belongs to a study of CD8 T cells in ankylosing spondylitis. Study-level results: Blood of patients with ankylosing spondylitis appeared to be characterized by a TCR beta motif of roughly eight highly homologous variants. Disease-linked clones reportedly showed significant enrichment in matched ankylosing spondylitis synovial fluid.

Via MiXCR, TCRdb re-called the 5' RACE reads, giving one row per CDR3 protein. The sample shows fewer than 250,000 distinct CDR3 sequences, about 18% of them seen only once. J is TRBJ2-3 and V is TRBV27; the match to TRBD2 covers 7 bases. This clonotype was sampled from a male donor with ankylosing spondylitis. Source material: blood, either unsorted or a sorted T cell fraction (not recorded which). CDR3 loop: CASSLSGTGADTQYF. CDR3 sequence (DNA): TGTGCCAGCAGCCTCAGCGGGACGGGGGCAGATACGCAGTATTTT.